This T cell receptor (beta chain) was identified in a study of cytomegalovirus exposure and HLA in healthy donors. Whole-study results and caveats: In a later analysis, productive TCRs from donors in an Asian-associated ancestry cluster reportedly carried fewer N-insertions than the cohort mean. The authors excluded some V segments, including TRBV6-2 and TRBV6-3, as indistinguishable.

As to this clone: The antigen remains unidentified.

The PCR made use of 60 Vbeta and 13 Jbeta primers. Sequencing was performed with immunoSEQ multiplex PCR; in TCRdb, only in-frame clones are kept and a portion is missing. Of around 170,000 clones in the sample, 77% were seen once. The CDR3 runs to 14 residues. With 8 bases removed from V and 4 bases from J, the gap between germline ends came to 14 bases. Germline CDR1 and CDR2: MNHEY and SVGAGI. Sequencing was carried out using PBMCs. This sequence joins TRBV6-5 and TRBJ2-2; D remains unclear. This receptor was obtained from a man aged 18 to 30 in good health and CMV-seronegative. The CDR3 sequence is CASYDVRSTGELFF. The CDR3 DNA is TGTGCCAGCTACGATGTGCGGTCCACCGGGGAGCTGTTTTTT.